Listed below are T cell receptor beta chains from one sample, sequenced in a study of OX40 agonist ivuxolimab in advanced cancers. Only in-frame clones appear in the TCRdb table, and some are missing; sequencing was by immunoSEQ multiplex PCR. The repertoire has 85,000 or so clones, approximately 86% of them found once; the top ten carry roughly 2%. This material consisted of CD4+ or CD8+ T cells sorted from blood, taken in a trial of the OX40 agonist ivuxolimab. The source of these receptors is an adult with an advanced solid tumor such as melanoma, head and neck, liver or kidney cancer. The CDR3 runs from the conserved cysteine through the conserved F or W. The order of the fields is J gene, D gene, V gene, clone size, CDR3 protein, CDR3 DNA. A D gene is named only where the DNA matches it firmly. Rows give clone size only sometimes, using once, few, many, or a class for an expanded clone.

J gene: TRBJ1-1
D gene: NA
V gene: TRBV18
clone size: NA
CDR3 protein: CASSPRENTEAFF
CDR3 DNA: TGTGCCAGCTCACCAAGGGAGAACACTGAAGCTTTCTTT

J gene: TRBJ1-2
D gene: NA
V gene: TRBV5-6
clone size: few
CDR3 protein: CASSLGTRNYGYTF
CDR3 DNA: TGTGCCAGCAGCTTGGGGACAAGGAATTATGGCTACACCTTC

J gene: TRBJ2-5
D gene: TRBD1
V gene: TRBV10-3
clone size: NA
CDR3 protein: CAISEQGASTETQYF
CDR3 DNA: TGTGCCATCAGTGAGCAGGGGGCAAGTACGGAGACCCAGTACTTC

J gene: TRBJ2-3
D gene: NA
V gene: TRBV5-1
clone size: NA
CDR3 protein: CASSLDFPDTQYF
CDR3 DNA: TGCGCCAGCAGCTTGGACTTCCCAGATACGCAGTATTTT

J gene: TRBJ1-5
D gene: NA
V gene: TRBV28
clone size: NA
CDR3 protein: CASSLVGGVQPQHF
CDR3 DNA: TGTGCCAGCAGTTTAGTCGGGGGCGTTCAGCCCCAGCATTTT

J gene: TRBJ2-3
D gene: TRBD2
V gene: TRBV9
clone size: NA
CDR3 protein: CASSALAGVSTDTQYF
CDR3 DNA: TGTGCCAGCAGCGCGTTAGCGGGGGTTAGCACAGATACGCAGTATTTT

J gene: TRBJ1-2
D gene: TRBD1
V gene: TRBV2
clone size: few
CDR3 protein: CASINDRAGRSYTF
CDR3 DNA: TGTGCCAGCATAAACGACAGGGCGGGGAGAAGCTACACCTTC

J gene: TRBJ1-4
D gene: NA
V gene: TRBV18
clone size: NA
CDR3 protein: CASSPSGDEKLFF
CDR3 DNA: TGTGCCAGCTCCCCCTCCGGGGATGAAAAACTGTTTTTT

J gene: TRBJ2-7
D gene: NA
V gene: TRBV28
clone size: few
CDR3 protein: CASRPWSSRTYEQYF
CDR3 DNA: TGTGCCAGCAGGCCATGGTCTAGCCGAACCTACGAGCAGTACTTC

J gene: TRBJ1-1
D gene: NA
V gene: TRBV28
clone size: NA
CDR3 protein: CASKSRGFNTEAFF
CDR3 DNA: TGTGCCAGTAAGAGTAGAGGGTTTAACACTGAAGCTTTCTTT

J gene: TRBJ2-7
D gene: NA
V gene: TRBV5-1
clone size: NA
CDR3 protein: CASSLMEEQYF
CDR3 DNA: TGCGCCAGCAGCTTGATGGAAGAGCAGTACTTC

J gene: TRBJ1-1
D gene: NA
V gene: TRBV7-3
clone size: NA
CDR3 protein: CASSETGDTEAFF
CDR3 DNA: TGTGCCAGCAGCGAAACGGGGGACACTGAAGCTTTCTTT

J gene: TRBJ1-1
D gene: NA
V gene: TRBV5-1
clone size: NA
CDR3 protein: CASSPGGVMNTEAFF
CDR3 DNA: TGCGCCAGCAGCCCTGGTGGGGTCATGAACACTGAAGCTTTCTTT

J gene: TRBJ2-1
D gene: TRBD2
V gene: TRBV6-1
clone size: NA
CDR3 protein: CASSDLLAGGEQFF
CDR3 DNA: TGTGCCAGCAGTGATTTGCTAGCGGGGGGTGAGCAGTTCTTC

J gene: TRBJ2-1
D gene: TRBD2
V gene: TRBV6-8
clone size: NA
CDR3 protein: CASSLGLAGYNEQFF
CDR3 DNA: TGTGCCAGCAGTTTAGGACTAGCGGGCTACAATGAGCAGTTCTTC

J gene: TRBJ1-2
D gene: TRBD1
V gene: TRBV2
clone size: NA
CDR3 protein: CASSGGTGGDYGYTF
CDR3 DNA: TGTGCCAGCAGTGGAGGGACAGGGGGCGACTATGGCTACACCTTC

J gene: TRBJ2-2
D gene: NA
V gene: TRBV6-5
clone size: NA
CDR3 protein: CASSYSRGTGELFF
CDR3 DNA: TGTGCCAGCAGTTACTCGAGGGGGACCGGGGAGCTGTTTTTT

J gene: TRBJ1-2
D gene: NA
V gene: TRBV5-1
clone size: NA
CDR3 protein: CASSLNRDNYGYTF
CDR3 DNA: TGCGCCAGCAGCTTAAACAGGGATAACTATGGCTACACCTTC

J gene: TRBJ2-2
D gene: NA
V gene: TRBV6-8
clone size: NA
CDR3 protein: CASRRGPSNTGELFF
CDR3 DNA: TGTGCCAGCAGGAGGGGACCTTCGAACACCGGGGAGCTGTTTTTT

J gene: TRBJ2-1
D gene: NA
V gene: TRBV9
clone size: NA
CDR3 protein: CASSARGLAERTSSYNEQFF
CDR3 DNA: TGTGCCAGCAGCGCGAGGGGACTCGCCGAACGAACAAGCTCCTACAATGAGCAGTTCTTC

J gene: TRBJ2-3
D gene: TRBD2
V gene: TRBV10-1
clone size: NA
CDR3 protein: CASSGGGGNTDTQYF
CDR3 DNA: TGCGCCAGCAGTGGAGGCGGGGGGAACACAGATACGCAGTATTTT

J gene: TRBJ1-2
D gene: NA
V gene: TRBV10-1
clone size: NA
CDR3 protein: CASTRSGERAGYTF
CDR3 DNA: TGCGCCAGCACACGCTCGGGGGAGCGGGCTGGCTACACCTTC

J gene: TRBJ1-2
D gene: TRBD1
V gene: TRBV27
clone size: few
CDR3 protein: CASSSSTGNYGYTF
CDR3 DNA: TGTGCCAGCAGTTCGTCGACAGGGAACTATGGCTACACCTTC

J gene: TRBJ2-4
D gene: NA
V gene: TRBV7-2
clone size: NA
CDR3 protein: CASSLVGLVLNPAKNIQYF
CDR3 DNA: TGTGCCAGCAGCTTAGTAGGGCTAGTGCTAAACCCTGCCAAAAACATTCAGTACTTC

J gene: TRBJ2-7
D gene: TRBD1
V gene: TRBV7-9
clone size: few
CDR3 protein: CASSLMTGSGEQYF
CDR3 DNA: TGTGCCAGCAGCTTAATGACAGGGTCGGGCGAGCAGTACTTC

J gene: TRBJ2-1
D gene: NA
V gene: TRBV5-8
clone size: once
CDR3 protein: CASSLQDYNEQFF
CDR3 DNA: TGTGCCAGCAGCTTGCAGGATTACAATGAGCAGTTCTTC

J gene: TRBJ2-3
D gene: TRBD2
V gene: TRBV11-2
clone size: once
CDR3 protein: CASSQPPVAGGQNTQYF
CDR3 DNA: TGTGCCAGCAGCCAACCGCCAGTAGCGGGGGGGCAGAATACGCAGTATTTT

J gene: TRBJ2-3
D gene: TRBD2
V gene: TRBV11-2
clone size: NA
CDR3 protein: CASSSSGGGNTQYF
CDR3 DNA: TGTGCCAGCAGCTCTAGCGGGGGCGGGAATACGCAGTATTTT

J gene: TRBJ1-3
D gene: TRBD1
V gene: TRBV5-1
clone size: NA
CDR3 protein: CASSSQGVTGNTIYF
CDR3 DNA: TGCGCCAGCAGCTCACAGGGGGTCACTGGAAACACCATATATTTT

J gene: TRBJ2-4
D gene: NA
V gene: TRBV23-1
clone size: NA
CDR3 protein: CASSQSQGPSLPAKNIQYF
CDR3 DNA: TGCGCCAGCAGTCAATCACAGGGACCGTCTCTCCCAGCCAAAAACATTCAGTACTTC

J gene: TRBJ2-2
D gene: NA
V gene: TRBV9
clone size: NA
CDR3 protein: CASSVVARNTGELFF
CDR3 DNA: TGTGCCAGCAGCGTAGTGGCCCGGAACACCGGGGAGCTGTTTTTT

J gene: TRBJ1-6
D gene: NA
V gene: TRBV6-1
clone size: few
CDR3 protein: CASSEARGGSPLHF
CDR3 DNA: TGTGCCAGCAGTGAAGCGAGGGGGGGTTCACCCCTCCACTTT

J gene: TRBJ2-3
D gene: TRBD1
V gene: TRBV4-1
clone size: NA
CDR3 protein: CASSQPGQGFADTQYF
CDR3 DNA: TGCGCCAGCAGCCAACCGGGACAGGGATTTGCAGATACGCAGTATTTT

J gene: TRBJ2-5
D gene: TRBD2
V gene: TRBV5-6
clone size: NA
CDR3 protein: CASSLGLAGGQETQYF
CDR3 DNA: TGTGCCAGCAGCTTGGGACTAGCGGGGGGCCAAGAGACCCAGTACTTC

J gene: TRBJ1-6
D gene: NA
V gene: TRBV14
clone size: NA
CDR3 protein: CASSQGRDYSPLHF
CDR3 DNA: TGTGCCAGCAGCCAAGGCAGGGATTATTCACCCCTCCACTTT

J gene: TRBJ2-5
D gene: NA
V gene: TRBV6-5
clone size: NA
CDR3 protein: CASSSGAAGTQYF
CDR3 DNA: TGTGCCAGCAGTTCAGGGGCCGCAGGGACCCAGTACTTC

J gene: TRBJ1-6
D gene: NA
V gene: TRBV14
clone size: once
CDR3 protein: CASSQDNRRVGYFYNSPLHF
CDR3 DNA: TGTGCCAGCAGCCAAGACAACAGGAGGGTAGGGTACTTCTATAATTCACCCCTCCACTTT

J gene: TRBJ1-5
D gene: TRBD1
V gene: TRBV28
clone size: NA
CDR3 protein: CASSFDRVAPYSNQPQHF
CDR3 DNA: TGTGCCAGCAGTTTCGACAGGGTGGCGCCTTATAGCAATCAGCCCCAGCATTTT

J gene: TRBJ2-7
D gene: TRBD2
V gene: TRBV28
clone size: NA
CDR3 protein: CASRGLERGIYEQYF
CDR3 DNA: TGTGCCAGCAGAGGCTTGGAGCGGGGTATCTACGAGCAGTACTTC

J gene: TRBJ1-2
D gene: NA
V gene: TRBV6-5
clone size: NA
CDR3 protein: CASSYQGTPNYGYTF
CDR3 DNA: TGTGCCAGCAGTTACCAGGGGACCCCTAACTATGGCTACACCTTC

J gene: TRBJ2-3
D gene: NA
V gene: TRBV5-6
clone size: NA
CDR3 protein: CASSLDIGLQSTDTQYF
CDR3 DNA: TGTGCCAGCAGCTTGGACATCGGTCTTCAGAGCACAGATACGCAGTATTTT

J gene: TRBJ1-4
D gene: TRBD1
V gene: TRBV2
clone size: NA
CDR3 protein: CASGGQGNEKLFF
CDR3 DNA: TGTGCCAGCGGGGGACAGGGAAATGAAAAACTGTTTTTT

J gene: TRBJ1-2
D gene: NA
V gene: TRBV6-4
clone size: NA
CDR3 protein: CASNPRGNYGYTF
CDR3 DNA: TGTGCCAGCAACCCCAGGGGAAACTATGGCTACACCTTC

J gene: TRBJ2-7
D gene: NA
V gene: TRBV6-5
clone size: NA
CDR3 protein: CASSSQGGEQYF
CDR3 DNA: TGTGCCAGCAGTTCCCAGGGTGGCGAGCAGTACTTC

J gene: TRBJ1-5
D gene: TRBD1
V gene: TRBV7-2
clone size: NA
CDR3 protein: CASSLLGQDNQPQHF
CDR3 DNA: TGTGCCAGCAGCTTACTAGGACAGGACAATCAGCCCCAGCATTTT

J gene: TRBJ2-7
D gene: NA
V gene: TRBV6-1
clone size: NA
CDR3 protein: CASSVKGNEQYF
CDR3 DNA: TGTGCCAGCAGTGTTAAGGGTAACGAGCAGTACTTC

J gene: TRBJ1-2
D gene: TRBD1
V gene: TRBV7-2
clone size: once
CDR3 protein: CASSVRTGADGYTF
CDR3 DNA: TGTGCCAGCAGCGTCCGGACAGGGGCCGATGGCTACACCTTC

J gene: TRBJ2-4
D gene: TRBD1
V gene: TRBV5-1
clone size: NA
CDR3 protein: CASSSQGQGLAKNIQYF
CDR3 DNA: TGCGCCAGCAGCTCCCAGGGACAGGGCCTAGCCAAAAACATTCAGTACTTC

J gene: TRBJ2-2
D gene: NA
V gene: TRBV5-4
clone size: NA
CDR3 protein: CASSSRQANTGELFF
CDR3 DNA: TGTGCCAGCAGCTCCCGACAGGCGAACACCGGGGAGCTGTTTTTT

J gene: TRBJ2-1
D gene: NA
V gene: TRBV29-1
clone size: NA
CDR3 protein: CSVALTAPWQFF
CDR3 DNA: TGCAGCGTTGCCCTAACAGCACCATGGCAGTTCTTC

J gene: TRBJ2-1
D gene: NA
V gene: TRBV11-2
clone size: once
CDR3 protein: CASEPGRAYNEQFF
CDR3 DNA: TGTGCCAGCGAGCCAGGGCGAGCCTACAATGAGCAGTTCTTC

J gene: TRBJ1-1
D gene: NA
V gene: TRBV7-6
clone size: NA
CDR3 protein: CASSLNGGGGAVGEAFF
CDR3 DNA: TGTGCCAGCAGCCTCAATGGCGGTGGGGGGGCCGTAGGTGAAGCTTTCTTT

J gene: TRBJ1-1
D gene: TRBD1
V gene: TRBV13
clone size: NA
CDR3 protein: CASSVRGRDTEAFF
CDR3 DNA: TGTGCCAGCAGCGTGAGGGGGCGCGACACTGAAGCTTTCTTT

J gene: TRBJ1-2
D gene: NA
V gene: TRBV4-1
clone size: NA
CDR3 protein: CASSQWFREHYGYTF
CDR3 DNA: TGCGCCAGCAGCCAATGGTTCAGGGAACACTATGGCTACACCTTC

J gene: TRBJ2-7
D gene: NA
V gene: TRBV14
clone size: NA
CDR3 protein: CASSREQGRIYEQYF
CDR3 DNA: TGTGCCAGCAGCCGGGAGCAGGGCCGAATTTACGAGCAGTACTTC

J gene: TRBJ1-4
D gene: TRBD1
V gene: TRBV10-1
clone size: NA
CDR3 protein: CASSQGALNEKLFF
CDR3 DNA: TGCGCCAGCAGTCAGGGGGCTCTTAATGAAAAACTGTTTTTT

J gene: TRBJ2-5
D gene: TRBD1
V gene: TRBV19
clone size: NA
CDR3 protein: CASKGQGGQETQYF
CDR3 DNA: TGTGCCAGTAAGGGACAGGGAGGGCAAGAGACCCAGTACTTC

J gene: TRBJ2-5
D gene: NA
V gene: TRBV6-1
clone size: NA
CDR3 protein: CASSAASAQYF
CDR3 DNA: TGTGCCAGCAGTGCAGCTAGCGCCCAGTACTTC

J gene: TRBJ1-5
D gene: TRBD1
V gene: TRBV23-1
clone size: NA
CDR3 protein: CASSPARDRGRLGNQPQHF
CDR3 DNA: TGCGCCAGCAGTCCCGCCCGGGACAGGGGGCGTCTTGGCAATCAGCCCCAGCATTTT

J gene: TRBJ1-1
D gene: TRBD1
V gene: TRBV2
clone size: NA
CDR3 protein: CASGTGMNTEAFF
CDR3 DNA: TGTGCCAGCGGGACAGGGATGAACACTGAAGCTTTCTTT